This TCR beta chain was profiled in a study of blood T cells in healthy people across ages. Russia was home to the donors, healthy Caucasian individuals aged about 6 to 90. Using a J-beta primer mix together with a sample-barcoded 5' primer, a second PCR was run for roughly 6 to 11 cycles. TCRdb recomputed calls from the 5' RACE reads with MiXCR, one row per CDR3 protein. The sample has approximately 800,000 distinct CDR3 sequences; about three fifths are singletons. This clonotype was observed a few times. This CDR3 is 15 amino acids long. Germline V gene lookup returns CDR1 ENHRY and CDR2 SYGVKD. V dropped 0 bases and J dropped 10; count of bases not matched to a gene: 4.

The chain employs TRBV10-3 and TRBJ1-6; 9 positions match TRBD1. The origin of this receptor is a man aged 30 to 45 in good health. Sequenced sample: blood. The CDR3, as DNA: TGTGCCATCAGTGAGTCTACAGGGGGCGGGTCACCCCTCCACTTT. Translation: CAISESTGGGSPLHF.